The text below deals with one TCR beta chain. Its antigen is currently unknown. The data were taken from a study of shared clonotypes between healthy human individuals. Study-wide points: The study drew on few donors, limiting represented genetic and exposure-history diversity. Generation probabilities of non-shared clonotypes were lower (relative to those shared by all four donors).

The germline V gene has CDR1 SGHAT and CDR2 FQNNGV. The CDR3 runs to 14 residues. The input for sorted-subset replicate PCRs was 200 to 250 ng DNA, about 30,000 T cell genomes. Libraries were prepared by immunoSEQ multiplex PCR; TCRdb keeps only in-frame clonotypes and omits some of them. The table has 2 million to 3 million clones, over 85% seen once. The source is a young man in good health. Some clones in this sample may be carry-over from other donors' samples. The rearrangement joins TRBV11-2 to TRBJ2-5; the D gene is possibly TRBD2 (5 bases). The J call could be wrong; TRBJ2-7 is a better fit for the DNA end. What was sequenced was naive CD4+ T cells from PBMCs. Documented subset: CD45RA+ positively selected. The CDR3 is CASSYHDRDYEQYF. CDR3 bases: TGTGCCAGCAGCTACCATGACCGGGACTACGAGCAGTACTTC.